What follows are 21 T cell receptor beta chains derived from one specimen sequenced in a study of cytomegalovirus exposure and HLA in healthy donors. With 60 Vbeta and 13 Jbeta primers, the PCR was carried out. The assay was immunoSEQ multiplex PCR, and TCRdb's table has in-frame clones only and misses some. Of around 200,000 clones listed, 65% to 85% are singletons. What was sequenced was PBMCs. The receptors derive from a man between 45 and 60 years old in good health and CMV-seronegative.

This rearrangement joins TRBV28 to TRBJ1-5; TRBD1 aligns across 10 bases. The V and J ends lost 6 bases and 6 bases, in that order; junction bases with no gene match: 5. Germline V gene sequence: CDR1 MDHEN, CDR2 SYDVKM. The CDR3 totals 14 residues. The CDR3 sequence is CASRQTGGAQPQHF. The CDR3 DNA reads TGTGCCAGCAGGCAGACAGGGGGCGCTCAGCCCCAGCATTTT.

V usage is TRBV30 and J usage is TRBJ1-6; a possible D gene is TRBD1 (5 bases). The length of the CDR3 is 17 residues. V shed 2 bases and J shed 0 bases, with 14 bases lying between them. The germline CDR1 and CDR2 sequences are GTSNPN and SVGIG (reference sequence). CDR3 sequence reads: CAWSTGDESSYNSPLHF. For the CDR3, the DNA is TGTGCCTGGAGTACGGGGGACGAGAGCTCCTATAATTCACCCCTCCACTTT.

The chain is built from TRBV11-3 and TRBJ2-2, with D unclear. Germline values: CDR1 SGHNT, CDR2 YENEEA. The CDR3 has 12 amino acids. The V and J ends lost 3 bases and 4 bases respectively, with 3 bases between them. The CDR3 protein is CASSFSTGELFF. CDR3 DNA: TGTGCCAGCAGCTTTAGCACCGGGGAGCTGTTTTTT.

The chain employs TRBV6-5 and TRBJ2-3; possible D gene TRBD1, 6 bases. Trimming cost V 9 bases and J 2 bases, with 18 bases left between them. This CDR3 comprises 15 residues. Germline V gene data show CDR1 as MNHEY and CDR2 as SVGAGI. CDR3 protein: CARIGQTDSTDTQYF. CDR3 DNA sequence: TGTGCCAGAATAGGACAGACGGACTCCACAGATACGCAGTATTTT.

This clone turned up a few times. This CDR3 is also generated by other DNA sequences in the sample. This chain connects TRBV6-1 to TRBJ1-2; weak D call: TRBD1 (6 bases). Trimming took 5 bases from V and 4 from J, leaving 17 bases between them. Germline CDR1 and CDR2: MNHNS and SASEGT. The CDR3 has 15 residues. The CDR3 reads CASSPRGHSFYGYTF. In DNA, the CDR3 is TGTGCCAGCAGTCCCAGGGGACACTCTTTCTATGGCTACACCTTC.

The J gene is TRBJ2-5, the V gene TRBV2; 10 bases are a match to TRBD2. The CDR3 is made up of 15 amino acids. Germline V gives CDR1 SNHLY, CDR2 FYNNEI. Trimming at V came to 6 bases and at J to 2 bases, leaving 6 bases not matched to a gene. The CDR3 sequence: CASRPPAGGQETQYF. Written as DNA, the CDR3 is TGTGCCAGCAGGCCCCCAGCGGGGGGGCAAGAGACCCAGTACTTC.

This clone was picked up one time. The CDR3 sequence: CASSLPSNQETQYF. Written as DNA, the CDR3 is TGCGCCAGCAGCCTCCCTAGCAACCAAGAGACCCAGTACTTC. The chain has TRBV4-1 and TRBJ2-5; TRBD2 might be the D (5 bases). V was trimmed by 4 bases and J by 0 bases, leaving 9 bases between them. The CDR3 covers 14 residues. Germline V gives CDR1 MGHRA, CDR2 YSYEKL.

The chain joins TRBV28 to TRBJ1-2; no definite D call. Trimming left V 5 bases short and J 4 bases short, with 5 bases between. CDR3 size: 11 residues. Germline V lookup: CDR1 MDHEN, CDR2 SYDVKM. The CDR3 sequence is CASSPRYGYTF. The CDR3, as DNA: TGTGCCAGCAGTCCCCGCTATGGCTACACCTTC.

This clone has a single count. The chain uses TRBV5-4 and TRBJ1-2; possibly TRBD1 for D (6 bases). CDR3 length equals 14 residues. From germline, CDR1 is SGHNT and CDR2 YYREEE (reference sequence). V lost 4 bases and J lost 3, with 13 bases in between. The chain's CDR3 is CASSLRGGDYGYTF. The CDR3 nucleotides read TGTGCCAGCAGCCTCAGAGGGGGGGACTATGGCTACACCTTC. Supplemented by reference TRBV5-4 and TRBJ1-2, the full variable domain reads ETGVTQSPTHLIKTRGQQVTLRCSSQSGHNTVSWYQQALGQGPQFIFQYYREEENGRGNFPPRFSGLQFPNYSSELNVNALELDDSALYLCASSLRGGDYGYTFGSGTRLTVV.

The chain is built from TRBV7-9 and TRBJ1-4; D remains ambiguous. Trimming left V 3 bases short and J 0 bases short, with 11 bases between. Per germline, CDR1 SEHNR and CDR2 FQNEAQ (reference sequence). CDR3 length: 16 residues. CDR3 loop: CASSFLPEATNEKLFF. CDR3 DNA: TGTGCCAGCAGCTTTCTTCCCGAGGCAACTAATGAAAAACTGTTTTTT.

This chain links TRBV5-5 with TRBJ1-6; weak D call: TRBD1 (6 bases). Trimming took off 2 bases at V and 10 bases at J, with 19 bases between the two ends. The length of the CDR3 is 16 residues. Germline V lookup: CDR1 SGHKS, CDR2 YYEKEE (reference sequence). Here the CDR3 reads CASSFFSGARDSPLHF. The CDR3, as DNA: TGTGCCAGCAGCTTCTTCTCAGGGGCCAGAGACTCACCCCTCCACTTT.

The J gene is TRBJ2-1, the V gene TRBV25-1, with TRBD2 identical over 13 bases. The CDR3 consists of 18 residues. J gave up 8 bases and V 1 base, and 11 bases lay outside the gene matches. Germline V gives CDR1 MGHDK, CDR2 SYGVNS. The DNA for the CDR3 is TGTGCCAGCAGTGAATGGGGACTACTAGCGGGGGGGCCCTATGAGCAGTTCTTC. This sequence encodes CASSEWGLLAGGPYEQFF. The full variable domain, rest sourced from reference TRBV25-1 and TRBJ2-1, is EADIYQTPRYLVIGTGKKITLECSQTMGHDKMYWYQQDPGMELHLIHYSYGVNSTEKGDLSSESTVSRIRTEHFPLTLESARPSHTSQYLCASSEWGLLAGGPYEQFFGPGTRLTVL.

The V and J genes are TRBV12-5 and TRBJ2-3, with 8 nucleotides matching TRBD2. Germline CDR1 is LGHNT and CDR2 is FRNRAP. V gave up 7 bases and J gave up 3 bases; unmatched junction bases: 15. This CDR3 is built from 17 residues. The CDR3 reads CASALHRGGGMTDTQYF. DNA for the CDR3: TGTGCTAGTGCCCTCCACCGGGGGGGCGGCATGACAGATACGCAGTATTTT.

CDR3 coding DNA: TGTGCCAGCAGCTACGGGACTACCAGCACAGATACGCAGTATTTT. It yields the protein CASSYGTTSTDTQYF. This chain connects TRBV7-9 to TRBJ2-3; 7 nucleotides agree with TRBD2. The CDR3 loop spans 15 amino acids. Germline V lookup: CDR1 SEHNR, CDR2 FQNEAQ (reference sequence). J gave up 0 bases and V 4 bases, and 4 bases lay outside the gene matches.

V usage is TRBV11-2 and J usage is TRBJ2-3; possible D gene TRBD2, 5 bases. Trimming took off 5 bases at V and 8 bases at J, with 23 bases between the two ends. In germline, CDR1 is SGHAT, CDR2 FQNNGV. This CDR3 region has 16 residues. CDR3 sequence: CASSQRRADIGSTQYF. The CDR3 nucleotides are TGTGCCAGCAGCCAAAGGAGAGCGGATATTGGTTCTACGCAGTATTTT. Supplemented by reference TRBV11-2 and TRBJ2-3, the full variable domain reads EAGVAQSPRYKIIEKRQSVAFWCNPISGHATLYWYQQILGQGPKLLIQFQNNGVVDDSQLPKDRFSAERLKGVDSTLKIQPAKLEDSAVYLCASSQRRADIGSTQYFGPGTRLTVL.

The V call is TRBV6-1, the J call TRBJ2-2, with D possibly matching TRBD2 (6 bases). The CDR3 has 14 residues. V lost 10 bases and J 5 bases, leaving 17 bases between the germline ends. CDR1 is MNHNS, CDR2 SASEGT, per germline. CDR3 sequence (DNA): TGTGCCACCTCCCCAAGGGGAGGTACCGGGGAGCTGTTTTTT. Its protein is CATSPRGGTGELFF.

The chain is built from TRBV11-1 and TRBJ2-2; D perhaps matches TRBD2 (5 bases). Trimming removed 8 bases at V and 5 bases at J, with 9 bases between. Germline CDR1 and CDR2: SGHAT and FQDESV (reference sequence). This CDR3 contains 12 residues. The CDR3 sequence is CASSRETGELFF. CDR3 in DNA: TGTGCCAGCTCCCGGGAAACCGGGGAGCTGTTTTTT. Full variable domain (rest looked up from reference TRBV11-1 and TRBJ2-2): EAEVAQSPRYKITEKSQAVAFWCDPISGHATLYWYRQILGQGPELLVQFQDESVVDDSQLPKDRFSAERLKGVDSTLKIQPAELGDSAMYLCASSRETGELFFGEGSRLTVL.

In this sample, this clone turned up a few times. The chain employs TRBV5-5 and TRBJ1-6, with D perhaps matching TRBD1 (5 bases). Per the germline V gene, CDR1 is SGHKS and CDR2 is YYEKEE (reference sequence). Trimming shortened V by 3 bases and J by 12 bases, and 16 bases separated the two germline ends. CDR3 length equals 14 residues. CDR3 coding DNA: TGTGCCAGCAGCTCCAGGGTAGCCGAGAGACCCCTCCACTTT. Translated: CASSSRVAERPLHF.

This clone was recorded only once. V is TRBV5-6 and J is TRBJ1-3, with D unclear. Per the germline V gene, CDR1 is SGHDT and CDR2 is YYEEEE. This CDR3 is built from 15 residues. Deletions cut 4 bases from V and 3 bases from J, with 14 bases between. CDR3 sequence: CASSRNDIRGNTIYF. CDR3 in DNA: TGTGCCAGCAGCCGTAACGACATCCGTGGAAACACCATATATTTT.

The chain links TRBV7-6 to TRBJ1-3, with TRBD1 identical over 9 bases. Germline CDR1 is SGHVS and CDR2 is FNYEAQ. The CDR3 length is 14 residues. V lost 5 bases and J lost 4; bases outside the gene matches: 3. The CDR3 sequence: CASSPGTGGNTIYF. The CDR3 region has the DNA TGTGCCAGCAGCCCCGGGACAGGGGGAAACACCATATATTTT.

V usage is TRBV9 and J usage is TRBJ1-5; D is unclear. Trimming took 0 bases from V and 2 from J, leaving 6 bases between them. Germline-derived CDR1 and CDR2 are SGDLS and YYNGEE. This CDR3 contains 14 residues. The CDR3, as DNA: TGTGCCAGCAGCGTAGGGGAGGGCAATCAGCCCCAGCATTTT. Its protein product is CASSVGEGNQPQHF. Combining the CDR3 with reference TRBV9 and TRBJ1-5 gives the whole variable domain DSGVTQTPKHLITATGQRVTLRCSPRSGDLSVYWYQQSLDQGLQFLIQYYNGEERAKGNILERFSAQQFPDLHSELNLSSLELGDSALYFCASSVGEGNQPQHFGDGTRLSIL.